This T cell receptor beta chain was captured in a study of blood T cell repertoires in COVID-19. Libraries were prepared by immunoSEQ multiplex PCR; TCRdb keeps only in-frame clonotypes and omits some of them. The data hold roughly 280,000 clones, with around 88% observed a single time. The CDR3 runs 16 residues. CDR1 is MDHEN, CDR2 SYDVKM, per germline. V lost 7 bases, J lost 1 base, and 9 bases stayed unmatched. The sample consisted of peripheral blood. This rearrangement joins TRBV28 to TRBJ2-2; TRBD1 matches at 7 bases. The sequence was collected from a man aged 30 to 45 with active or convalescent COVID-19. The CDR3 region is CASNKLGGQNTGELFF. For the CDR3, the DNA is TGTGCCAGCAACAAACTAGGGGGCCAGAACACCGGGGAGCTGTTTTTT.